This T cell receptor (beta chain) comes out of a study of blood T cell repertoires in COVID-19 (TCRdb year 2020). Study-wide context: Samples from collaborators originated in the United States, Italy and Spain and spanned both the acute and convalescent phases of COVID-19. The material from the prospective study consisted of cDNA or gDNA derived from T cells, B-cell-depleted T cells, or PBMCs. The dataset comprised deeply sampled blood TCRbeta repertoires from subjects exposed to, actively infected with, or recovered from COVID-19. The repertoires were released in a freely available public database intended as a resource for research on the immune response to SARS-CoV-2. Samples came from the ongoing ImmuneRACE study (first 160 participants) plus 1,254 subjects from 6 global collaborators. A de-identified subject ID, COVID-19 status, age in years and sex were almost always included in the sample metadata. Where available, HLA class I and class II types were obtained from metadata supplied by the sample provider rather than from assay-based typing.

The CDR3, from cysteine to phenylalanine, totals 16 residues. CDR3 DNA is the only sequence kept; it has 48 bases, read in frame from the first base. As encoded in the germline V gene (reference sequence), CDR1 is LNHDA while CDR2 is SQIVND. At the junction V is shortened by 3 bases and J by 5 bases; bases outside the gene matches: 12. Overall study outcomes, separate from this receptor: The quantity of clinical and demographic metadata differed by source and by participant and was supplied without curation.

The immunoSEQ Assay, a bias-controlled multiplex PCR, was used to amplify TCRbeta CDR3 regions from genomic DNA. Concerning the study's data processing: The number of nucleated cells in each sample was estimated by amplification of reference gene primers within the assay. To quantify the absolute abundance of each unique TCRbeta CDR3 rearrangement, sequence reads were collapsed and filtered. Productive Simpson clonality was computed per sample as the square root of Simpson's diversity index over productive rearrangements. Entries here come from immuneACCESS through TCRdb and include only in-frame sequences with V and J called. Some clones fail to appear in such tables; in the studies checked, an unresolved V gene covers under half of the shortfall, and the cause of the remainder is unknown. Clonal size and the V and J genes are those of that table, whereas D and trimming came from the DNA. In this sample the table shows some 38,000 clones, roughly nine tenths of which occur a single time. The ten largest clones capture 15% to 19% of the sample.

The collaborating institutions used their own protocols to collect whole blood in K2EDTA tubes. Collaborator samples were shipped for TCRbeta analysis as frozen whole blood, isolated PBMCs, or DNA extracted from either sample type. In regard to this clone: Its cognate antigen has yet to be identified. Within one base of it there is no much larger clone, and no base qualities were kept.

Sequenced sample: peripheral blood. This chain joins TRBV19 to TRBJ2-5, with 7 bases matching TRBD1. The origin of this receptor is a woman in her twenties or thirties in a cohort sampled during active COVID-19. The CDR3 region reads CASSIPGGVGRETQYF. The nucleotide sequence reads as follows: TGTGCCAGTAGTATCCCAGGGGGAGTTGGTCGGGAGACCCAGTACTTC.